This passage covers 5 T cell receptor beta chains from one sample sequenced in a study of regulatory and conventional T cells in RAG deficiency. Conventional CD4+ T cells were sorted from blood as CD25-low CD127-high cells. Produced via immunoSEQ multiplex PCR; TCRdb's table is partial and in-frame only. Of about 30,000 clones in the sample, about three quarters were seen once. The same sample was also used in a study of regulatory T cells. That report notes: Amplification used 52 TRBV primers and 13 TRBJ primers.

The sequenced material came from CD4+ effector T cells sorted from blood. These receptors were obtained from a human donor in good health.

The chain carries TRBV14 and TRBJ1-1; 7 bases map to TRBD1. Germline trimming cut 4 bases from V and 2 bases from J; bases unmatched to any gene: 10. The CDR3 extends over 16 amino acids. CDR1 is SGHDN, CDR2 FVKESK, per germline. This chain's CDR3 is CASSRNPGGLNTEAFF. DNA for the CDR3: TGTGCCAGCAGCCGAAACCCAGGGGGACTAAACACTGAAGCTTTCTTT.

The rearrangement links TRBV14 to TRBJ2-7; TRBD1 matches at 7 bases. Germline V lookup: CDR1 SGHDN, CDR2 FVKESK. CDR3 length: 15 residues. J was trimmed by 3 bases and V by 0 bases; bases with no gene match: 5. The CDR3 region is CASSQDPGQIYEQYF. The CDR3 region has the DNA TGTGCCAGCAGCCAAGATCCGGGACAGATCTACGAGCAGTACTTC.

This clone was seen just once. CDR3 sequence (DNA): TGTGCCAGCAGTGAACTCGGGGTTCGAACTGAAGCTTTCTTT. It yields the protein CASSELGVRTEAFF. The chain links TRBV6-1 to TRBJ1-1; D unclear. Trimming took off 2 bases at V and 5 bases at J, with 12 bases between the two ends. Per the germline V gene, CDR1 is MNHNS and CDR2 is SASEGT. The CDR3 has 14 amino acids.

The J gene is TRBJ1-1, the V gene TRBV2; 7 nucleotides line up with TRBD1. In germline, CDR1 is SNHLY, CDR2 FYNNEI. The CDR3 loop spans 13 amino acids. V lost 8 bases and J lost 1; bases outside the gene matches: 4. The CDR3 sequence: CASPGQANTEAFF. In DNA form, the CDR3 reads TGTGCCAGCCCTGGACAGGCGAACACTGAAGCTTTCTTT.

The CDR3 protein is CASSPRYEQYF. DNA for the CDR3: TGTGCCAGCAGCCCCCGATACGAGCAGTACTTC. This sequence joins TRBV13 and TRBJ2-7; D is unresolved. The germline CDR1 and CDR2 sequences are PRHDT and FYEKMQ (reference sequence). V dropped 5 bases and J dropped 4 bases, with 6 bases sitting between them. The CDR3 loop spans 11 amino acids. The entire variable domain, with the rest obtained from reference TRBV13 and TRBJ2-7, is as follows: AAGVIQSPRHLIKEKRETATLKCYPIPRHDTVYWYQQGPGQDPQFLISFYEKMQSDKGSIPDRFSAQQFSDYHSELNMSSLELGDSALYFCASSPRYEQYFGPGTRLTVT.